One and the same sample provided the 9 T cell receptor beta chains below, sequenced in a study of CD4+ T cells in melanoma. Sequenced by immunoSEQ multiplex PCR; TCRdb stores in-frame clones only, minus some. The sample gives about 55,000 clones, 55% to 75% of which show up once; around 4.8% is in the top ten. The specimen was tumor tissue. Receptors were obtained from a human donor with melanoma.

This clone was counted only a few times. This chain links TRBV11-3 with TRBJ2-5, with a weak D call TRBD2 (6 bases). The germline CDR1 and CDR2 sequences are SGHNT and YENEEA. CDR3 length: 15 residues. Trimming cost V 5 bases and J 1 base, with 14 bases left between them. The CDR3: CASSHAPGLQETQYF. DNA of the CDR3: TGTGCCAGCAGCCACGCCCCGGGACTCCAAGAGACCCAGTACTTC.

V usage is TRBV28 and J usage is TRBJ2-7; D ambiguous. With 2 bases removed from V and 0 bases from J, the gap between germline ends came to 11 bases. Germline CDR1 is MDHEN and CDR2 is SYDVKM. This CDR3 has 15 residues. As DNA, the CDR3 is TGTGCCAGCAGTTTAGGGCTTGGTGGCTCCTACGAGCAGTACTTC. This translates into CASSLGLGGSYEQYF.

V usage is TRBV29-1 and J usage is TRBJ2-1, with D perhaps given as TRBD1 or TRBD2 (5 bases each). Germline V CDR1 and CDR2: SQVTM, ANQGSEA. V was shortened by 3 bases and J by 8 bases, with 14 bases between the two germline ends. The CDR3 is made up of 13 amino acids. The CDR3 here is CSVEAPGTHEQFF. CDR3 bases: TGCAGCGTTGAGGCCCCAGGGACCCATGAGCAGTTCTTC.

This clone was detected once. The chain joins TRBV28 to TRBJ2-7, with no clear D. The CDR3 covers 11 residues. Per germline, CDR1 MDHEN and CDR2 SYDVKM. Trimming took 6 bases from V and 3 from J, leaving 6 bases between them. For the CDR3, the DNA is TGTGCCAGCAGGACGGGCTACGAGCAGTACTTC. Translating it yields CASRTGYEQYF.

This chain joins TRBV7-6 and TRBJ2-7; 12 bases line up with TRBD1. J was trimmed by 13 bases and V by 5 bases; bases with no gene match: 9. Germline lookup yields CDR1 SGHVS and CDR2 FNYEAQ. The CDR3 has 13 amino acids. The CDR3 sequence: CASSARDRGPPYF. The CDR3 nucleotides read TGTGCCAGCAGCGCCCGGGACAGGGGGCCCCCCTACTTC.

V and J are TRBV29-1 and TRBJ2-7; D gene unclear. This CDR3 comprises 15 residues. Germline V gene sequence: CDR1 SQVTM, CDR2 ANQGSEA. Trimming left V 4 bases short and J 1 base short, with 17 bases between. This CDR3 is CSVGGSQVGSYEQYF. The CDR3 region has the DNA TGCAGCGTTGGGGGTTCTCAAGTGGGTTCCTACGAGCAGTACTTC.

The chain is built from TRBV11-2 and TRBJ1-1; possibly TRBD1 for D (6 bases). V was pared by 2 bases and J by 1 base, with 17 bases between. The CDR3 is 17 amino acids. CDR1 is SGHAT, CDR2 FQNNGV, per germline. This chain's CDR3 is CASSLSWRGAGNTEAFF. CDR3 nucleotides: TGTGCCAGCAGCTTATCTTGGAGGGGGGCGGGGAACACTGAAGCTTTCTTT.

The chain carries TRBV28 and TRBJ1-4; the D gene is possibly TRBD1 (5 bases). Germline loops: CDR1 MDHEN, CDR2 SYDVKM. There are 16 residues in the CDR3. V lost 7 bases, J lost 5 bases, and 20 bases lay in between. The CDR3 DNA sequence: TGTGCCAGCACTCCTCTAGGGGCTGGGAGGAATGAAAAACTGTTTTTT. It codes for CASTPLGAGRNEKLFF.

The chain joins TRBV4-3 to TRBJ2-3; perhaps TRBD2 as D (6 bases). The germline gives CDR1 LGHNA, CDR2 YSLEER. The CDR3 loop spans 14 amino acids. The V end lost 3 bases, the J end lost 1 base, and 8 bases lay between the germline ends. CDR3 protein: CASSHIAGTDTQYF. The DNA of the CDR3 is TGCGCCAGCAGCCACATAGCGGGCACAGATACGCAGTATTTT.